Below, 7 T cell receptor beta chains from the same sample are listed, as sequenced in a study of blood T cell repertoires in COVID-19. The data were produced by immunoSEQ multiplex PCR, yet TCRdb's version contains in-frame clones alone and is incomplete. This sample has around 73,000 clones; over 75% occur once, and the top ten carry 4% to 5%. Material: peripheral blood. These receptors were collected from an older woman with acute or convalescent COVID-19.

Turning to this clone: The identical CDR3 is also encoded by other nucleotide sequences in the sample. The V and J genes are TRBV5-5 and TRBJ1-2, with 7 nucleotides matching TRBD1. V gave up 1 base and J gave up 8 bases; unmatched junction bases: 5. The CDR3 has 13 residues. From germline, CDR1 is SGHKS and CDR2 YYEKEE (reference sequence). This CDR3 reads CASSLFRDSGYTF. CDR3 DNA: TGTGCCAGCAGCTTGTTTCGGGACAGCGGCTACACCTTC.

This chain connects TRBV6-5 to TRBJ1-3; possible D gene TRBD1, 6 bases. The CDR3 length is 14 residues. Trimming took off 4 bases at V and 0 bases at J, with 7 bases between the two ends. Per germline, CDR1 MNHEY and CDR2 SVGAGI. The CDR3 DNA reads TGTGCCAGCAGTTGGGGACACTCTGGAAACACCATATATTTT. It specifies CASSWGHSGNTIYF.

The chain recombines TRBV20-1 with TRBJ1-2; no definite D call. This CDR3 is built from 11 residues. Germline CDR1 reads DFQATT; CDR2 reads SNEGSKA (reference sequence). Trimming left V 5 bases short and J 4 bases short, with 8 bases between. CDR3 amino acids: CSAEVSYGYTF. DNA of the CDR3: TGCAGTGCTGAGGTTTCCTATGGCTACACCTTC.

This clone was seen more than once but under ten times. The chain couples TRBV7-2 to TRBJ1-6; D unresolved. CDR1 and CDR2 from the germline V gene are SGHTA and FQGNSA. Trimming cost V 5 bases and J 6 bases, with 20 bases left between them. The CDR3 runs 17 residues. DNA of the CDR3: TGTGCCAGCAGCCCTACTGGACTCCTCAAGAGTAATTCACCCCTCCACTTT. It is translated as CASSPTGLLKSNSPLHF.

The table lists this clone with a count of one. This chain uses TRBV13 with TRBJ2-5; D is perhaps TRBD2 (5 bases). The CDR3 consists of 15 residues. The germline gives CDR1 PRHDT, CDR2 FYEKMQ (reference sequence). V lost 3 bases, J lost 1 base, and 12 bases lay in between. The CDR3 reads CASSFTPGFQETQYF. In DNA, the CDR3 is TGTGCCAGCAGCTTCACTCCGGGATTCCAAGAGACCCAGTACTTC. Drawing the rest from reference TRBV13 and TRBJ2-5, the complete variable domain is AAGVIQSPRHLIKEKRETATLKCYPIPRHDTVYWYQQGPGQDPQFLISFYEKMQSDKGSIPDRFSAQQFSDYHSELNMSSLELGDSALYFCASSFTPGFQETQYFGPGTRLLVL.

V usage is TRBV11-2 and J usage is TRBJ2-7, with a possible D match to TRBD2 (6 bases). There are 15 residues in the CDR3. V shed 0 bases and J shed 1 base, with 10 bases lying between them. CDR1 is SGHAT, CDR2 FQNNGV, per germline. The CDR3 loop reads CASSLDGGGSYEQYF. The DNA for the CDR3 is TGTGCCAGCAGCTTAGATGGTGGGGGGTCCTACGAGCAGTACTTC.

This clone has a handful of counts. The chain employs TRBV28 and TRBJ1-3, with D maybe TRBD1 (5 bases). Germline values: CDR1 MDHEN, CDR2 SYDVKM. V dropped 7 bases and J dropped 0 bases, with 10 bases sitting between them. The CDR3 spans 14 residues. CDR3 sequence: CASIDGGSGNTIYF. CDR3 DNA sequence: TGTGCCAGCATTGACGGGGGCTCTGGAAACACCATATATTTT.